A selection of T cell receptor beta chains follows, all from one sample in a study of blood T cell repertoires in COVID-19. TCRdb's copy holds only in-frame clones and misses some; the assay was immunoSEQ multiplex PCR. The sample lists fewer than 50,000 clones, roughly 82% seen once, with approximately 7.6% in the top ten. The sample taken for sequencing was peripheral blood. These receptor sequences come from a human donor in a cohort sampled during active COVID-19. CDR3s include the opening cysteine and the closing phenylalanine or tryptophan. Each record gives: J gene, D gene, V gene, clone size, CDR3 protein, CDR3 DNA. A D gene is named only where the DNA matches it firmly. Clone size appears in some rows only: once, few, many, or a class for an expanded clone.

TRBJ2-3 - TRBV30 - CAWSPPGPGRADTQYF TGTGCCTGGAGTCCTCCCGGCCCGGGAAGGGCAGATACGCAGTATTTT
TRBJ2-7 - TRBV29-1 - CSVEGGGGHSYEQYF TGCAGCGTTGAAGGGGGAGGGGGACACAGCTACGAGCAGTACTTC
TRBJ2-1 TRBD2 TRBV6-2/TRBV6-3 - CASSYSRGGRAHNEQFF TGTGCCAGCAGTTACTCGAGGGGCGGGAGGGCCCACAATGAGCAGTTCTTC
TRBJ2-1 - TRBV5-1 once CASSPDSNNEQFF TGCGCCAGCAGCCCGGACAGTAACAATGAGCAGTTCTTC
TRBJ2-4 - TRBV29-1 - CSVRRENIQYF TGCAGCGTTCGGAGGGAAAACATTCAGTACTTC
TRBJ1-2 - TRBV7-9 - CASSPPGNAYGYTF TGTGCCAGCAGCCCCCCCGGGAACGCCTATGGCTACACCTTC
TRBJ2-1 - TRBV7-6 - CASSTRGYNEQFF TGTGCCAGCAGCACCCGGGGGTACAATGAGCAGTTCTTC
TRBJ2-3 TRBD2 TRBV4-3 - CASSQRTSGTDTQYF TGCGCCAGCAGCCAAAGGACTAGCGGTACAGATACGCAGTATTTT
TRBJ1-1 - TRBV6-2/TRBV6-3 - CASSYRLGAVTEAFF TGTGCCAGCAGTTACCGGTTGGGGGCGGTCACTGAAGCTTTCTTT
TRBJ1-5 - TRBV6-2/TRBV6-3 few CASSYSPGLNSNQPQHF TGTGCCAGCAGTTACTCGCCCGGGTTGAATAGCAATCAGCCCCAGCATTTT
TRBJ2-7 - TRBV21-1 - CAFLEREGSDEQYF TGTGCCTTCCTGGAGCGGGAGGGCTCGGACGAGCAGTACTTC
TRBJ2-7 TRBD1 TRBV6-2/TRBV6-3 - CASSRSDRGVNYEQYF TGTGCCAGCAGTCGCTCGGACAGGGGGGTAAACTACGAGCAGTACTTC
TRBJ1-5 - TRBV28 - CASSLKDSYSNQPQHF TGTGCCAGCAGTCTTAAGGACAGCTATAGCAATCAGCCCCAGCATTTT
TRBJ2-2 TRBD1 TRBV4-1 - CASSQQTGGSNTGELFF TGCGCCAGCAGCCAACAAACAGGGGGTTCGAACACCGGGGAGCTGTTTTTT
TRBJ1-2 TRBD1 TRBV14 - CASSYQQGMSGYTF TGTGCCAGCAGCTACCAACAGGGGATGAGTGGCTACACCTTC
TRBJ2-2 - TRBV5-8 - CASSLAGIPTGELFF TGTGCCAGCAGCTTGGCCGGGATCCCAACCGGGGAGCTGTTTTTT
TRBJ2-3 - TRBV3-1/TRBV3-2 - CASGSLAPDTQYF TGTGCCAGCGGGTCGCTAGCGCCAGATACGCAGTATTTT
TRBJ1-1 - TRBV5-1 - CASSLSGTEAFF TGCGCCAGCAGCTTGTCGGGGACTGAAGCTTTCTTT
TRBJ1-1 - TRBV15 - CATSILQGGTEAFF TGTGCCACCAGCATCTTACAGGGTGGCACTGAAGCTTTCTTT
TRBJ2-2 TRBD2 TRBV3-1/TRBV3-2 - CASSPDGGRGELFF TGTGCCAGCAGCCCAGATGGCGGGAGGGGGGAGCTGTTTTTT
TRBJ1-2 - TRBV28 - CASESRDYGYTF TGTGCCAGCGAGAGTCGTGACTATGGCTACACCTTC
TRBJ2-3 - TRBV10-3 - CAISENLATDTQYF TGTGCCATCAGTGAGAATCTAGCCACAGATACGCAGTATTTT
TRBJ2-7 TRBD1 TRBV9 - CASSVGQGTYEQYF TGTGCCAGCAGCGTAGGACAGGGAACCTACGAGCAGTACTTC
TRBJ2-1 TRBD2 TRBV11-3 - CASSLDGTSGDEQFF TGTGCCAGCAGCTTAGATGGGACTAGCGGTGATGAGCAGTTCTTC
TRBJ1-2 TRBD1 TRBV5-4 once CASSLWTGGYGYTF TGTGCCAGCAGCTTGTGGACAGGGGGCTATGGCTACACCTTC
TRBJ2-4 TRBD1 TRBV18 - CASSPPGQAKNIQYF TGTGCCAGCTCACCACCGGGACAGGCCAAAAACATTCAGTACTTC
TRBJ2-3 - TRBV6-5 - CASIYTVTSTDTQYF TGTGCCAGCATTTATACGGTAACTAGCACAGATACGCAGTATTTT
TRBJ2-7 TRBD2 TRBV15 - CATRGLAGGYSYEQYF TGTGCCACCAGGGGTTTAGCGGGAGGATACTCCTACGAGCAGTACTTC
TRBJ2-1 - TRBV4-3 - CASSQDSRSSYNEQFF TGCGCCAGCAGCCAAGATTCCAGAAGCTCCTACAATGAGCAGTTCTTC
TRBJ2-5 - TRBV2 - CASSETYWYQETQYF TGTGCCAGCAGTGAAACATATTGGTACCAAGAGACCCAGTACTTC
TRBJ2-1 TRBD1 TRBV4-2 - CASPRDRGCREQFF TGTGCCAGCCCCCGGGACAGGGGATGTAGGGAGCAGTTCTTC
TRBJ2-5 TRBD2 TRBV4-1 - CASSQATSGSGETQYF TGCGCCAGCAGCCAAGCGACTAGCGGGAGCGGTGAGACCCAGTACTTC
TRBJ2-7 TRBD1 TRBV19 - CASSRGTGVDYEQYF TGTGCCAGTTCCCGAGGGACAGGGGTGGACTACGAGCAGTACTTC
TRBJ2-3 - TRBV9 - CASSVVDSGTDTQYF TGTGCCAGCAGCGTAGTTGACAGTGGCACAGATACGCAGTATTTT
TRBJ2-3 - TRBV6-5 - CASVLLGSSTDTQYF TGTGCCAGCGTCCTCCTGGGGAGTAGCACAGATACGCAGTATTTT
TRBJ1-4 - TRBV5-4 - CASSLGPFGALFF TGTGCCAGCAGCTTGGGACCGTTTGGGGCCCTGTTTTTT